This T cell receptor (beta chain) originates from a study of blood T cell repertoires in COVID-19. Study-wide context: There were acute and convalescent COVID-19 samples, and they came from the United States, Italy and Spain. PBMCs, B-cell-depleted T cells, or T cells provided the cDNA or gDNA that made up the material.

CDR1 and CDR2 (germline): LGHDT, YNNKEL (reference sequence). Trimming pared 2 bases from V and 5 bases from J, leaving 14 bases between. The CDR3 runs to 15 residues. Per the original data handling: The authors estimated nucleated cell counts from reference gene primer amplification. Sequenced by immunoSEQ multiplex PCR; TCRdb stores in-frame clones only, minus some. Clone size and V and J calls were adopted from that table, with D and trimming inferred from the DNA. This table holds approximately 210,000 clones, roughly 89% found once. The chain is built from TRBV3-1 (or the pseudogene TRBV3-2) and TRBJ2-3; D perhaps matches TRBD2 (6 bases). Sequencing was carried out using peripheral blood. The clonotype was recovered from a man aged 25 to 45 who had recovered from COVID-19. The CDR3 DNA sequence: TGTGCCAGCAGCCAACTTGGCGGGGCCATAGATACGCAGTATTTT. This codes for CASSQLGGAIDTQYF.